Each of the 13 T cell receptor beta chains below was sequenced from the same sample in a study of T-cell reconstitution after alpha-beta-depleted transplantation in children. Unique molecular identifiers featured in how the TCRbeta library was prepared. TCRdb redid the calling of the PCR reads with MiXCR, one entry per CDR3 protein. The sample has 450,000 to 550,000 distinct CDR3 sequences, roughly an eighth seen once. Sequences were derived from PBMCs, mostly from graft donor cells, sampled 180 days after TCRalphabeta/CD19-depleted stem cell transplant. The receptors here all came from a female patient between 2 and 10 years old who had a stem cell transplant for aplastic anemia, so the T cells may come from the graft donor.

This sequence joins TRBV12-3 or TRBV12-4 and TRBJ2-7; D uncertain. V gave up 3 bases and J gave up 7 bases, with 16 bases separating them. The CDR3 runs 14 residues. CDR3 coding DNA: TGTGCCAGCAGTTTGTCTGGGAACTACAATGAGCAGTACTTC. As protein: CASSLSGNYNEQYF.

This chain links TRBV12-3 or TRBV12-4 with TRBJ2-5; the D gene is possibly TRBD1 (6 bases). The V and J ends lost 5 bases and 5 bases respectively, with 21 bases between them. This CDR3 is built from 16 residues. CDR3 nucleotides: TGTGCCAGCAGTACACCTACAGGGCTTATCAGGGAGACCCAGTACTTC. This encodes CASSTPTGLIRETQYF.

This clonotype was picked up one time. V is TRBV7-9 and J is TRBJ1-4; TRBD1 matches at 9 bases. CDR1 and CDR2 from the germline V gene are SEHNR and FQNEAQ (reference sequence). CDR3 length: 15 residues. V gave up 5 bases and J gave up 5 bases; unmatched junction bases: 6. In nucleotides, the CDR3 is TGTGCCAGCAGCGCCCCCGGGACAGGGAATGAAAAACTGTTTTTT. Amino acids: CASSAPGTGNEKLFF.

The rearrangement joins TRBV5-1 to TRBJ2-5; D call uncertain. V was cut by 3 bases and J by 3 bases, with 3 bases left in between. The CDR3 has 11 amino acids. Per germline, CDR1 SGHRS and CDR2 YFSETQ. CDR3 region: CASSYKETQYF. For the CDR3, the DNA is TGCGCCAGCAGCTATAAAGAGACCCAGTACTTC.

Ten or more counts support this clonotype. The J gene is TRBJ2-5, the V gene TRBV7-2, with 7 bases matching TRBD2. The CDR3 is 15 amino acids. The germline V gene encodes CDR1 SGHTA and CDR2 FQGNSA. The J segment lost 5 bases and the V segment lost 0 bases, leaving 6 bases of the junction unmatched. DNA for the CDR3: TGTGCCAGCAGCTTAGCGCGACTAGCTTTGGAGACCCAGTACTTC. Its translation: CASSLARLALETQYF.

The chain links TRBV7-9 to TRBJ2-3, with 9 bases matching TRBD2. The CDR3 sequence is 16 residues long. In germline, CDR1 is SEHNR, CDR2 FQNEAQ (reference sequence). V lost 3 bases, J lost 2 bases, and 6 bases stayed unmatched. The CDR3 bases are TGTGCCAGCAGCTTCGGGACTAGCAAAGCCACAGATACGCAGTATTTT. Its translation: CASSFGTSKATDTQYF.

The J gene is TRBJ1-4, the V gene TRBV7-2; TRBD1 aligns across 9 bases. CDR1 is SGHTA and CDR2 is FQGNSA in the germline V gene. The CDR3 consists of 14 residues. V gave up 6 bases and J gave up 5 bases; unmatched junction bases: 4. The CDR3 loop reads CASRQQGANEKLFF. CDR3 DNA: TGTGCCAGCAGACAACAGGGGGCCAATGAAAAACTGTTTTTT.

The gene calls are TRBV20-1 and TRBJ2-7; a possible D gene is TRBD1 (5 bases). Trimming shortened V by 1 base and J by 0 bases, and 13 bases separated the two germline ends. The CDR3 is 15 amino acids. Germline V gene lookup returns CDR1 DFQATT and CDR2 SNEGSKA (reference sequence). CDR3 in DNA: TGCAGTGCTAGAGCTTGGTTAGACAGCTCCTACGAGCAGTACTTC. Translated, it gives CSARAWLDSSYEQYF.

This clonotype was observed many times. The genes are TRBV5-1 and TRBJ1-2; D not resolved. With 4 bases removed from V and 6 bases from J, the gap between germline ends came to 10 bases. Germline V gene sequence: CDR1 SGHRS, CDR2 YFSETQ. The CDR3 is 12 amino acids. CDR3 DNA: TGCGCCAGCAGCCACACAGAGGATGGCTACACCTTC. Translation: CASSHTEDGYTF.

This clonotype was seen ten or more times. The chain links TRBV28 to TRBJ2-1, with 13 positions matching TRBD2. Germline lookup yields CDR1 MDHEN and CDR2 SYDVKM. The CDR3 has 16 residues. With V trimmed by 2 bases and J by 5 bases, 3 bases remained unmatched. CDR3 sequence reads: CASSLGLAGENNEQFF. CDR3 nucleotides: TGTGCCAGCAGTTTAGGACTAGCGGGGGAAAACAATGAGCAGTTCTTC.

The sample holds many counts of this clonotype. This chain links TRBV20-1 with TRBJ2-5; 9 bases match TRBD2. Germline values: CDR1 DFQATT, CDR2 SNEGSKA (reference sequence). The CDR3 runs 16 residues. Trimming took 3 bases from V and 1 from J; bases not matched to a gene: 9. CDR3 region: CSARVEWRGGQETQYF. For the CDR3, the DNA is TGCAGTGCTAGGGTCGAGTGGCGGGGGGGCCAAGAGACCCAGTACTTC.

The chain uses TRBV5-4 and TRBJ2-3; 12 nucleotides match TRBD2. Losses at the gene ends were 2 bases for V and 8 bases for J; bases not matched to a gene: 3. Germline values: CDR1 SGHNT, CDR2 YYREEE (reference sequence). The CDR3 sequence is 14 residues long. CDR3 DNA sequence: TGTGCCAGCAGCTTTCTAGCGGGAGGGAGTACGCAGTATTTT. Its protein product is CASSFLAGGSTQYF.

This clonotype was seen repeatedly, ten times or more. CDR3 in amino acids: CSATGAQSSYEQYF. The CDR3 DNA reads TGCAGTGCTACAGGGGCCCAAAGCTCCTACGAGCAGTACTTC. This chain links TRBV20-1 with TRBJ2-7, with a weak D call TRBD1 (6 bases). Trimming took off 4 bases at V and 0 bases at J, with 13 bases between the two ends. CDR3 length: 14 residues. Germline values: CDR1 DFQATT, CDR2 SNEGSKA (reference sequence).